The rows below give T cell receptor beta chains drawn from one sample of a study of blood T cell repertoires in COVID-19. The repertoire was sequenced with immunoSEQ multiplex PCR; TCRdb's copy has only in-frame clones and lacks some. The table has about 230,000 clones, roughly 88% seen once; the top ten hold under 1.5%. Source material: peripheral blood. The receptors were sampled from a woman in her forties who had recovered from COVID-19. Both conserved end residues are trimmed from each CDR3. D genes are given only for firm matches.

V	D	J	CDR3
TRBV3-1/TRBV3-2	TRBD1	TRBJ1-1	ASSHTGAAF
TRBV5-1	NA	TRBJ2-5	ATSAGPGQETQY
TRBV4-3	NA	TRBJ1-1	ASSPHTGLKAF
TRBV27	NA	TRBJ1-1	ASSRTQRGYTEAF
TRBV19	NA	TRBJ1-1	ASSIVTTGTEAF
TRBV6-1	NA	TRBJ1-1	ASSEHRDTEAF
TRBV5-1	TRBD1	TRBJ1-1	ASSGGQATEAF
TRBV6-5	NA	TRBJ2-5	ASSYEGVETQY
TRBV10-3	NA	TRBJ2-5	AISETGIRETQY
TRBV9	NA	TRBJ1-2	ASSVGSDYT
TRBV14	NA	TRBJ1-1	ASSPQGVMNTEAF
TRBV28	TRBD1	TRBJ2-7	ASSPSSPGQGKGYEQY
TRBV3-1/TRBV3-2	TRBD1	TRBJ2-7	ASSQGNRGKY
TRBV7-2	TRBD2	TRBJ2-5	ASSLASGAGQTQY
TRBV10-2	NA	TRBJ2-3	ASSGGQGFTDTQY
TRBV6-2/TRBV6-3	NA	TRBJ2-2	ASSPMNTGELF
TRBV2	TRBD1	TRBJ1-1	ASKGTGDPEAF
TRBV4-2	NA	TRBJ1-1	ASSQGPQVTNTEAF
TRBV18	TRBD1	TRBJ2-1	ASSPQQGDSYNEQF
TRBV6-5	TRBD1	TRBJ1-2	ASRPYGQGARGYT
TRBV5-1	TRBD2	TRBJ2-5	ASSERGGAQETQY
TRBV5-6	TRBD1	TRBJ1-2	ASSRSEGAGGYT
TRBV19	NA	TRBJ2-5	ASSIPAYQETQY
TRBV7-2	NA	TRBJ1-2	ASSFLDRLYGYT
TRBV25-1	TRBD1	TRBJ2-7	ASSPRTGYEQY
TRBV5-6	NA	TRBJ1-5	ASSLYGRPQH
TRBV9	TRBD2	TRBJ2-1	ASSVGGGRDNEQF
TRBV28	NA	TRBJ1-5	ASSPLLTGSFNQPQH
TRBV14	NA	TRBJ1-2	ASSQWLSNGYT
TRBV4-1	NA	TRBJ2-1	ASSQDRGYNEQF
TRBV11-3	NA	TRBJ2-1	ASSLGTVSLENEQF
TRBV7-2	TRBD1	TRBJ2-3	ASSLAGTGVQDTQY
TRBV7-2	TRBD1	TRBJ1-2	ASSSGQGNSGYT
TRBV3-1/TRBV3-2	NA	TRBJ2-7	ASSQGAEQY
TRBV28	TRBD1	TRBJ2-5	ASSVGTGAETQY
TRBV6-2/TRBV6-3	NA	TRBJ2-7	ASSWVGDYEQY
TRBV11-2	NA	TRBJ1-1	ASTISTVNTEAF
TRBV12-3/TRBV12-4	NA	TRBJ2-2	ASHFSAGELF
TRBV2	NA	TRBJ2-4	ASSERDWYIQY
TRBV3-1/TRBV3-2	NA	TRBJ2-2	ASSSTRENTGELF
TRBV7-9	TRBD1	TRBJ1-4	ASSSPGQGIDRLF
TRBV2	NA	TRBJ2-3	ASTPFNEADTQY
TRBV27	NA	TRBJ1-1	ASSPISGSRAF
TRBV29-1	NA	TRBJ2-6	SVGTDSGANVLT
TRBV6-6	NA	TRBJ2-2	ASSGLHNHTGELF
TRBV5-4	TRBD1	TRBJ1-6	ASSLGRGGEHNSPLH
TRBV6-6	TRBD1	TRBJ1-6	ASKTGTGNSPLH
TRBV5-1	TRBD1	TRBJ1-1	ASRTFTGDTEAF
TRBV6-6	NA	TRBJ1-1	ASSSWSQNTEAF
TRBV7-6	NA	TRBJ1-4	ASSPGTTNEKLF
TRBV6-1	TRBD2	TRBJ2-1	ASGTSGGYNEQF
TRBV4-1	TRBD1	TRBJ1-1	ASSQGSGTENTEAF
TRBV7-9	NA	TRBJ2-7	ASSFSSSYEQY
TRBV7-2	NA	TRBJ2-3	ASSLAGQSTDTQY
TRBV18	NA	TRBJ2-7	ASSPGVGASYEQY